This T cell receptor (beta chain) was captured by sequencing in a study of cytomegalovirus exposure and HLA in healthy donors. About this clone itself: A junction boundary mismatches the germline segment, possibly from a read error.

The method was immunoSEQ multiplex PCR; TCRdb's version includes in-frame clones alone and lacks a portion of them. The data contain around 150,000 clones, about 80% of them singletons. The germline gives CDR1 SGHTA, CDR2 FQGTGA. The CDR3 runs to 15 residues. The rearrangement joins TRBV7-3 to TRBJ2-3, with D perhaps TRBD2 (5 bases). The sequenced sample consisted of PBMCs. This TCR was recovered from a man in his thirties or forties in good health and CMV-seropositive. CDR3 sequence reads: CASSPQAASIDTQYF. The CDR3 DNA is TGTGCCAGCAGCCCGCAAGCGGCTAGCATAGATACGCAGTATTTT.